The 17 T cell receptor beta chains presented below share a single source sample, sequenced in a study of blood T cell repertoires in COVID-19. The protocol was immunoSEQ multiplex PCR, while the TCRdb copy is restricted to in-frame clones and leaves out a portion. This table has roughly 150,000 clones, under 90% appearing once. The sample was peripheral blood. The receptors here all came from a woman over 75 with acute or convalescent COVID-19.

This chain joins TRBV10-3 and TRBJ1-2; TRBD1 agrees at 7 bases. The CDR3 extends over 14 amino acids. J gave up 4 bases and V 6 bases, and 8 bases lay outside the gene matches. Germline CDR1 reads ENHRY; CDR2 reads SYGVKD. CDR3 loop: CAIRQGRQSYGYTF. CDR3 nucleotides: TGTGCCATCAGACAGGGGCGACAGTCCTATGGCTACACCTTC.

V usage is TRBV6-5 and J usage is TRBJ1-4; 7 bases fit TRBD1. The length of the CDR3 is 14 residues. The V and J ends lost 0 bases and 5 bases, in that order; junction bases with no gene match: 0. The germline gives CDR1 MNHEY, CDR2 SVGAGI. CDR3 protein: CASSYSGGNEKLFF. The DNA for the CDR3 is TGTGCCAGCAGTTACTCAGGGGGCAATGAAAAACTGTTTTTT.

This CDR3 is CASSEAGVVDTQYF. CDR3 nucleotide sequence: TGTGCCAGTTCTGAAGCGGGAGTGGTCGATACGCAGTATTTT. The chain couples TRBV9 to TRBJ2-3, with TRBD2 matching over 8 bases. Germline CDR1 is SGDLS and CDR2 is YYNGEE. This CDR3 contains 14 residues. The V segment lost 8 bases and the J segment 6 bases; nucleotides outside the gene matches: 11.

This chain connects TRBV19 to TRBJ1-2; D call uncertain. Trimming pared 6 bases from V and 7 bases from J, leaving 9 bases between. CDR3 length: 11 amino acids. The germline V gene encodes CDR1 LNHDA and CDR2 SQIVND (reference sequence). CDR3 coding DNA: TGTGCCAGTAGACTGACGGGTGGCTACACCTTC. It encodes CASRLTGGYTF.

The V and J genes are TRBV3-1 (or the pseudogene TRBV3-2) and TRBJ2-7, with D unclear. Germline CDR1 reads LGHDT; CDR2 reads YNNKEL (reference sequence). Trimming pared 4 bases from V and 3 bases from J, leaving 13 bases between. This CDR3 has 14 residues. The CDR3 loop is CASSRSYSSYEQYF. In DNA, the CDR3 is TGTGCCAGCAGCCGCTCCTACTCTAGCTACGAGCAGTACTTC.

This chain links TRBV10-2 with TRBJ2-2; D remains ambiguous. The CDR3 runs to 15 residues. Trimming took 7 bases from V and 0 from J, leaving 12 bases between them. Germline V gene data show CDR1 as WSHSY and CDR2 as SAAADI. The CDR3 coding sequence is TGCGCCAGCACCCCGACTGGCTCGAACACCGGGGAGCTGTTTTTT. Protein sequence: CASTPTGSNTGELFF.

V usage is TRBV19 and J usage is TRBJ1-5, with D possibly being TRBD1 (5 bases). Germline V gives CDR1 LNHDA, CDR2 SQIVND (reference sequence). Trimming took off 5 bases at V and 7 bases at J, with 12 bases between the two ends. The CDR3 has 13 amino acids. CDR3 coding DNA: TGTGCCAGTAGTCCCACAGGTTGGCAGCCCCAGCATTTT. Encoded protein: CASSPTGWQPQHF.

This clone was counted a single time. Here the CDR3 DNA reads TGTGCCTGGAGGTTCGGACAGGGAGACGAGCAGTACTTC. Protein: CAWRFGQGDEQYF. This chain uses TRBV30 with TRBJ2-7; TRBD1 matches at 8 bases. CDR1 is GTSNPN, CDR2 SVGIG, per germline (reference sequence). The CDR3 loop spans 13 amino acids. V lost 3 bases, J lost 5 bases, and 6 bases stayed unmatched.

This clone was seen just once. This chain connects TRBV6-5 to TRBJ1-5; D possibly corresponds to TRBD1 (6 bases). This CDR3 spans 14 amino acids. Germline CDR1 MNHEY, CDR2 SVGAGI. V was clipped by 7 bases and J by 1 base, with 11 bases between them. The CDR3 DNA is TGTGCCAGCAATGTTCAGGGGAGCAATCAGCCCCAGCATTTT. It encodes CASNVQGSNQPQHF.

The V and J genes are TRBV27 and TRBJ2-5; possibly TRBD2 for D (6 bases). V was shortened by 6 bases and J by 13 bases, with 21 bases between the two germline ends. The CDR3 runs to 13 residues. Germline loops: CDR1 MNHEY, CDR2 SMNVEV (reference sequence). For the CDR3, the DNA is TGTGCCAGCAGCCCAAGCACCGGGAGCGAGCTGTACTTC. Translating it yields CASSPSTGSELYF.

The chain recombines TRBV28 with TRBJ1-1, with 7 nucleotides matching TRBD1. Losses at the gene ends were 2 bases for V and 4 bases for J; bases not matched to a gene: 4. CDR3 length equals 14 residues. Germline CDR1 reads MDHEN; CDR2 reads SYDVKM. This chain's CDR3 is CASSLVQGLTEAFF. CDR3 nucleotides: TGTGCCAGCAGTTTAGTACAGGGGCTCACTGAAGCTTTCTTT. Variable domain in full (rest from reference TRBV28 and TRBJ1-1): DVKVTQSSRYLVKRTGEKVFLECVQDMDHENMFWYRQDPGLGLRLIYFSYDVKMKEKGDIPEGYSVSREKKERFSLILESASTNQTSMYLCASSLVQGLTEAFFGQGTRLTVV.

The chain links TRBV7-2 to TRBJ2-7; D is perhaps TRBD1 (6 bases). The V end lost 1 base, the J end lost 6 bases, and 7 bases lay between the germline ends. This CDR3 contains 12 residues. The germline V gene encodes CDR1 SGHTA and CDR2 FQGNSA. The CDR3 is CASSLEGGEQYF. CDR3 DNA sequence: TGTGCCAGCAGCTTAGAAGGGGGCGAGCAGTACTTC.

The J gene is TRBJ2-7, the V gene TRBV7-2, with 9 nucleotides matching TRBD2. Germline CDR1 SGHTA, CDR2 FQGNSA. Trimming removed 0 bases from V and 0 bases from J; junction bases left unmatched: 9. The CDR3 consists of 18 residues. In nucleotides, the CDR3 is TGTGCCAGCAGCTTAGCGACTAGCGGCCCCTCAGGCTCCTACGAGCAGTACTTC. This sequence encodes CASSLATSGPSGSYEQYF.

This clone appeared a few times. The chain employs TRBV5-1 and TRBJ1-6; no clear D gene. CDR1 SGHRS and CDR2 YFSETQ come from the germline V gene. This CDR3 is built from 16 residues. The V end lost 0 bases, the J end lost 4 bases, and 11 bases lay between the germline ends. The CDR3: CASSLAGSRYNSPLHF. CDR3 sequence (DNA): TGCGCCAGCAGCTTGGCCGGGTCCAGATATAATTCACCCCTCCACTTT.

This clone was counted once. This rearrangement joins TRBV7-2 to TRBJ2-1, with D perhaps TRBD2 (7 bases). Trimming removed 3 bases at V and 7 bases at J, with 16 bases between. The V gene's germline CDR1 is SGHTA and CDR2 FQGNSA. The CDR3 length is 15 residues. CDR3 nucleotides: TGTGCCAGCAGCTTGCAGGGGACTAAAGGGAATGAGCAGTTCTTC. It is translated as CASSLQGTKGNEQFF.

This chain connects TRBV10-3 to TRBJ1-1; TRBD1 is a possible D gene (5 bases). CDR1 is ENHRY, CDR2 SYGVKD, per germline. This CDR3 has 13 amino acids. Trimming removed 7 bases at V and 1 base at J, with 10 bases between. The CDR3 loop is CAITEGRNTEAFF. The CDR3 region has the DNA TGTGCCATCACGGAGGGGCGGAACACTGAAGCTTTCTTT.

This chain uses TRBV28 with TRBJ1-1; 9 nucleotides match TRBD1. Looked up from germline, CDR1 is MDHEN and CDR2 is SYDVKM. The J segment lost 12 bases and the V segment lost 6 bases, leaving 5 bases of the junction unmatched. This CDR3 has 11 residues. This chain's CDR3 is CASSGTGRTFF. The CDR3, as DNA: TGTGCCAGCAGCGGGACAGGGAGGACTTTCTTT.